What follows are 20 T cell receptor beta chains derived from one specimen sequenced in a study of blood T cell repertoires in COVID-19. TCRdb's table, derived via immunoSEQ multiplex PCR, lists solely in-frame clones and lacks some. Of 250,000 to 300,000 clones listed, roughly 88% were seen once; the top ten hold around 0.78%. Sequencing input: peripheral blood. These receptors came from a woman aged 25 to 45 with acute or convalescent COVID-19.

For the CDR3, the DNA is TGTGCCAGCAGTGGTGTACAGGGGAGCTACGCCGGGGAGCTGTTTTTT. Protein: CASSGVQGSYAGELFF. V and J are TRBV25-1 and TRBJ2-2, with 7 bases fitting TRBD1. The CDR3 loop spans 16 amino acids. CDR1 is MGHDK, CDR2 SYGVNS, per germline. The trim removed 4 bases at V and 6 bases at J, leaving 11 bases unmatched.

The rearrangement uses TRBV6-6 and TRBJ1-2, with D perhaps TRBD1 (6 bases). Trimming took off 7 bases at V and 0 bases at J, with 15 bases between the two ends. The CDR3 sequence is 15 residues long. Germline CDR1 reads MNHNY; CDR2 reads SVGAGI (reference sequence). The CDR3: CASTPRGQANYGYTF. CDR3 in DNA: TGTGCCAGCACTCCTCGGGGACAAGCTAACTATGGCTACACCTTC.

The rearrangement joins TRBV19 to TRBJ2-7, with D tentatively TRBD1 (6 bases). The V gene's germline CDR1 is LNHDA and CDR2 SQIVND (reference sequence). V was trimmed by 6 bases and J by 1 base, leaving 19 bases between them. The CDR3 contains 16 residues. The CDR3 sequence is CASSQGWGIPSYEQYF. CDR3 nucleotides: TGTGCCAGTAGCCAGGGGTGGGGAATCCCGTCCTACGAGCAGTACTTC.

This chain connects TRBV7-2 to TRBJ2-7; TRBD1 aligns across 9 bases. Losses at the gene ends were 5 bases for V and 4 bases for J; bases not matched to a gene: 9. Germline CDR1 and CDR2: SGHTA and FQGNSA. The CDR3 loop spans 15 amino acids. The CDR3, as DNA: TGTGCCAGCAGCATGGGACAGGGTGGGTTATACGAGCAGTACTTC. Protein: CASSMGQGGLYEQYF. The full variable domain, in which reference TRBV7-2 and TRBJ2-7 provide the parts outside the CDR3, is GAGVSQSPSNKVTEKGKDVELRCDPISGHTALYWYRQSLGQGLEFLIYFQGNSAPDKSGLPSDRFSAERTGGSVSTLTIQRTQQEDSAVYLCASSMGQGGLYEQYFGPGTRLTVT.

The V and J genes are TRBV3-1 (or the pseudogene TRBV3-2) and TRBJ1-4; weak D call: TRBD1 (5 bases). Germline V gene data show CDR1 as LGHDT and CDR2 as YNNKEL (reference sequence). V lost 4 bases and J 0 bases, leaving 18 bases between the germline ends. The CDR3 covers 18 residues. The CDR3 sequence: CASSRHGAGSPTNEKLFF. The CDR3 DNA sequence: TGTGCCAGCAGCCGGCACGGTGCAGGGTCTCCAACTAATGAAAAACTGTTTTTT.

V and J are TRBV3-1 (or the pseudogene TRBV3-2) and TRBJ2-7; 10 bases map to TRBD2. With V trimmed by 4 bases and J by 6 bases, 12 bases remained unmatched. Germline loops: CDR1 LGHDT, CDR2 YNNKEL (reference sequence). The CDR3 length is 16 residues. The CDR3 DNA sequence: TGTGCCAGCAGCCCCAATACCCTAGCGGGGGTTGGCGAGCAGTACTTC. It codes for CASSPNTLAGVGEQYF.

The chain links TRBV5-1 to TRBJ1-3; possibly TRBD1 for D (6 bases). This CDR3 has 16 amino acids. V was pared by 2 bases and J by 6 bases, with 18 bases between. Germline-derived CDR1 and CDR2 are SGHRS and YFSETQ. In DNA form, the CDR3 reads TGCGCCAGCAGCTTACAGGGATCGGGATCCTCAAACACCATATATTTT. Translated: CASSLQGSGSSNTIYF.

The J gene is TRBJ1-5, the V gene TRBV4-1; D remains unclear. Germline CDR1 is MGHRA and CDR2 is YSYEKL. V was pared by 6 bases and J by 0 bases, with 9 bases between. This CDR3 is built from 14 residues. The CDR3 sequence: CASSQFNSNQPQHF. For the CDR3, the DNA is TGCGCCAGCAGTCAGTTTAATAGCAATCAGCCCCAGCATTTT.

This clone was detected only once. The chain recombines TRBV7-2 with TRBJ1-5, with D perhaps TRBD1 (6 bases). From germline, CDR1 is SGHTA and CDR2 FQGNSA. This CDR3 spans 16 amino acids. Trimming pared 5 bases from V and 4 bases from J, leaving 18 bases between. CDR3 DNA: TGTGCCAGCAGCCCCGGCGACGGGGGGCGGAATCAGCCCCAGCATTTT. Translation gives CASSPGDGGRNQPQHF.

V is TRBV30 and J is TRBJ2-1; 7 bases map to TRBD2. The V segment lost 2 bases and the J segment 1 base; nucleotides outside the gene matches: 5. CDR3 length: 15 residues. Germline V gives CDR1 GTSNPN, CDR2 SVGIG (reference sequence). The CDR3 sequence is CAWSIVGRSYNEQFF. The CDR3 DNA reads as TGTGCCTGGAGTATCGTCGGGAGGTCCTACAATGAGCAGTTCTTC.

The V call is TRBV4-1, the J call TRBJ1-6; D perhaps matches TRBD1 (5 bases). The CDR3 is made up of 16 amino acids. V gave up 1 base and J gave up 5 bases, with 12 bases separating them. Germline values: CDR1 MGHRA, CDR2 YSYEKL. In DNA, the CDR3 is TGCGCCAGCAGCCAAGGTCCAGGGCCTAATAATTCACCCCTCCACTTT. This gives the protein CASSQGPGPNNSPLHF.

The chain uses TRBV27 and TRBJ2-1; possible D gene TRBD2, 5 bases. Germline V gene sequence: CDR1 MNHEY, CDR2 SMNVEV (reference sequence). Trimming left V 6 bases short and J 8 bases short, with 8 bases between. This CDR3 is 11 amino acids long. CDR3 amino acids: CASSKLDEQFF. The CDR3 DNA follows: TGTGCCAGCAGCAAACTAGATGAGCAGTTCTTC.

This chain links TRBV30 with TRBJ1-4, with D possibly TRBD1 on 5 matching bases. This CDR3 contains 14 residues. The V end lost 7 bases, the J end lost 8 bases, and 20 bases lay between the germline ends. Germline values: CDR1 GTSNPN, CDR2 SVGIG (reference sequence). CDR3 nucleotides: TGTGCCTTGACCCACCAGGGATTACGAGAAAAACTGTTTTTT. Its translation is CALTHQGLREKLFF.

V gene TRBV18 combines with J gene TRBJ2-3, with TRBD2 identical over 9 bases. V shed 2 bases and J 1 base; nucleotides not matched to a gene: 1. The CDR3 covers 15 residues. Germline lookup yields CDR1 KGHSH and CDR2 LQKENI. CDR3 loop: CASSPIAGGTDTQYF. The DNA for the CDR3 is TGTGCCAGCTCACCAATAGCGGGAGGCACAGATACGCAGTATTTT.

The CDR3 protein is CASSQDASGRFTDTQYF. CDR3 in DNA: TGTGCCAGCAGCCAAGATGCTAGCGGGAGGTTCACAGATACGCAGTATTTT. The chain couples TRBV4-2 to TRBJ2-3; TRBD2 aligns across 11 bases. There are 17 residues in the CDR3. V was pared by 0 bases and J by 2 bases, with 4 bases of the junction left unmatched. Germline-derived CDR1 and CDR2 are LGHNA and YNFKEQ.

About this clone: A read error is possible here, since a much larger clone lies one base away. This rearrangement joins TRBV4-3 to TRBJ2-3; D remains ambiguous. This CDR3 comprises 13 residues. V lost 2 bases, J lost 1 base, and 4 bases lay in between. The germline V gene encodes CDR1 LGHNA and CDR2 YSLEER. The CDR3 sequence: CASSQTGTDTQYF. Here the CDR3 DNA reads TGCGCCAGCAGCCAAACAGGCACAGATACGCAGTATTTT.

The chain is built from TRBV5-6 and TRBJ2-7, with TRBD2 identical over 15 bases. Per the germline V gene, CDR1 is SGHDT and CDR2 is YYEEEE. V shed 1 base, J shed 3 bases, and the junction held 2 bases outside the gene matches. CDR3 size: 16 residues. The CDR3 loop is CASSLRTSGRDYEQYF. CDR3 DNA sequence: TGTGCCAGCAGCTTGCGGACTAGCGGGAGGGACTACGAGCAGTACTTC.

The rearrangement uses TRBV28 and TRBJ1-2; unclear D gene. The V end lost 4 bases, the J end lost 1 base, and 7 bases lay between the germline ends. Germline V CDR1 and CDR2: MDHEN, SYDVKM. This CDR3 contains 13 residues. The CDR3: CASSWQNNYGYTF. In DNA form, the CDR3 reads TGTGCCAGCAGTTGGCAGAATAACTATGGCTACACCTTC.

V and J are TRBV5-6 and TRBJ2-5, with D possibly being TRBD2 (6 bases). The CDR3 spans 16 residues. Trimming took 7 bases from V and 2 from J, leaving 21 bases between them. The germline gives CDR1 SGHDT, CDR2 YYEEEE. Here the CDR3 reads CASLSRGSRRQETQYF. In DNA, the CDR3 is TGTGCCAGCCTCTCCCGGGGGTCAAGAAGACAAGAGACCCAGTACTTC.

The J gene is TRBJ1-1, the V gene TRBV12-5; TRBD1 is a possible D gene (6 bases). Trimming pared 0 bases from V and 5 bases from J, leaving 22 bases between. The CDR3 spans 18 residues. Germline V lookup: CDR1 LGHNT, CDR2 FRNRAP. CDR3 nucleotides: TGTGCTAGTGGTTTGGTCTATCCCCGAACAGGGTTGGGTACTGAAGCTTTCTTT. Amino acids: CASGLVYPRTGLGTEAFF.